The subject of this entry is one TCR beta chain. No antigen is known for it. CDR1 and CDR2 from the germline V gene are SGHRS and YFSETQ. This CDR3 is built from 17 residues. After removal of 5 bases from V and 8 bases from J, the junction contained 11 bases not matched to a gene. The sample is drawn from a study of graft-versus-host responses after intestinal transplantation. Study-wide results and caveats: When patients had graft-donor T cell macrochimerism, their allografts held high graft-versus-host to host-versus-graft clonal ratios.

Assay: immunoSEQ multiplex PCR; the TCRdb copy retains only in-frame clones and omits some. The sample lists under 150,000 clones, 90% occurring once. This clonotype originated in a human donor who received an intestinal transplant. The material was unstimulated CD4+ T cells sorted from spleen or lymph node cells, obtained before intestinal transplant. V usage is TRBV5-1 and J usage is TRBJ2-1; 15 bases are a match to TRBD2. The chain's CDR3 is CASSIGLAGGDRHEQFF. CDR3 bases: TGCGCCAGCAGTATCGGACTAGCGGGAGGGGATAGGCATGAGCAGTTCTTC.